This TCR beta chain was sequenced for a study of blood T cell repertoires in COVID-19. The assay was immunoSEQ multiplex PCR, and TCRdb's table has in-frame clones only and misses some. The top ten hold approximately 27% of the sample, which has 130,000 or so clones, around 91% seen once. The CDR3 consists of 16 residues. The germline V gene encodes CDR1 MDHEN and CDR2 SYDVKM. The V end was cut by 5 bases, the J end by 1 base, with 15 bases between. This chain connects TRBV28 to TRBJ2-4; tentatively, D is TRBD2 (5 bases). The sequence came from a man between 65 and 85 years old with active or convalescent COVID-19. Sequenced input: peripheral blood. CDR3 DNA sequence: TGTGCCAGCAGTGGTCCGGGGTTTGGGGCCAAAAACATTCAGTACTTC. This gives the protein CASSGPGFGAKNIQYF.